What follows are 28 T cell receptor beta chains derived from one specimen sequenced in a study of blood T cell repertoires in COVID-19. Assay used: immunoSEQ multiplex PCR; TCRdb lists only in-frame clones, some missing. The sample shows 100,000 to 150,000 clones, around 86% of them seen only once. Sequencing was performed on peripheral blood. The source of these receptors is a human donor in a cohort sampled during active COVID-19.

The CDR3 region has the DNA TGTGCCAGCAGCGCTACGGGGGGGACGCTTAATGAAAAACTGTTTTTT. Translating it yields CASSATGGTLNEKLFF. This rearrangement joins TRBV9 to TRBJ1-4, with a possible D match to TRBD1 (5 bases). Germline V lookup: CDR1 SGDLS, CDR2 YYNGEE. This CDR3 spans 16 amino acids. Trimming left V 3 bases short and J 4 bases short, with 16 bases between.

The chain has TRBV11-2 and TRBJ2-7; tentative D call: TRBD2 (6 bases). This CDR3 comprises 16 residues. Trimming took off 5 bases at V and 5 bases at J, with 22 bases between the two ends. Germline loops: CDR1 SGHAT, CDR2 FQNNGV. The CDR3 region has the DNA TGTGCCAGCAGCCTTCGAGACGGGAGTTGGAATGACGAGCAGTACTTC. Amino acid sequence: CASSLRDGSWNDEQYF.

V gene TRBV6-6 combines with J gene TRBJ2-5; 10 bases are shared with TRBD2. The germline V gene encodes CDR1 MNHNY and CDR2 SVGAGI (reference sequence). With 0 bases clipped from V and 3 bases from J, the junction kept 1 base outside the gene matches. The CDR3 runs to 15 residues. As DNA, the CDR3 is TGTGCCAGCAGTTACTCAGCGGGAGGGAAAGAGACCCAGTACTTC. This codes for CASSYSAGGKETQYF.

This clone was counted between two and nine times. This chain joins TRBV6-2 or TRBV6-3 and TRBJ1-5, with TRBD1 matching over 9 bases. This CDR3 region has 17 residues. CDR1 is MNHEY and CDR2 is SVGEGT in the germline V gene. With 2 bases clipped from V and 7 bases from J, the junction kept 12 bases outside the gene matches. CDR3 sequence reads: CASSYHYRTGAGQPQHF. CDR3 DNA sequence: TGTGCCAGCAGTTACCATTACCGGACAGGGGCGGGACAGCCCCAGCATTTT.

This chain joins TRBV18 and TRBJ1-5, with D possibly matching TRBD1 (5 bases). CDR3 length: 14 amino acids. Germline V gene data show CDR1 as KGHSH and CDR2 as LQKENI. V was shortened by 1 base and J by 5 bases, with 9 bases between the two germline ends. The CDR3: CASSPQGSDQPQHF. The CDR3 DNA follows: TGTGCCAGCTCACCACAGGGGTCGGATCAGCCCCAGCATTTT.

The chain couples TRBV19 to TRBJ1-2; D ambiguous. CDR1 is LNHDA, CDR2 SQIVND, per germline (reference sequence). V gave up 6 bases and J gave up 2 bases, with 13 bases separating them. The CDR3 covers 14 residues. CDR3 sequence reads: CASRIPTVNYGYTF. For the CDR3, the DNA is TGTGCCAGTAGGATCCCTACAGTGAACTATGGCTACACCTTC.

The rearrangement uses TRBV3-1 (or the pseudogene TRBV3-2) and TRBJ1-4; no reliable D call. CDR3 length: 14 residues. Germline-derived CDR1 and CDR2 are LGHDT and YNNKEL (reference sequence). V was trimmed by 4 bases and J by 8 bases, leaving 14 bases between them. CDR3 protein: CASSPSTFPEKLFF. Here the CDR3 DNA reads TGTGCCAGCAGCCCCTCGACATTCCCGGAAAAACTGTTTTTT.

The CDR3 nucleotides are TGCGCCAGCAGGGCGGGGACTAGCGGGTTAGACGAGCAGTACTTC. Translated: CASRAGTSGLDEQYF. V is TRBV10-2 and J is TRBJ2-7; 12 bases map to TRBD2. This CDR3 has 15 residues. V dropped 6 bases and J dropped 5; count of bases not matched to a gene: 8. From germline, CDR1 is WSHSY and CDR2 SAAADI.

This clone was seen a single time. The chain recombines TRBV7-9 with TRBJ1-1; D is unclear. V was cut by 0 bases and J by 0 bases, with 5 bases left in between. Per the germline V gene, CDR1 is SEHNR and CDR2 is FQNEAQ (reference sequence). This CDR3 comprises 14 residues. The CDR3 spells CASSLASVNTEAFF. The DNA of the CDR3 is TGTGCCAGCAGCTTAGCGTCGGTGAACACTGAAGCTTTCTTT.

The chain is built from TRBV4-1 and TRBJ2-1; 12 nucleotides align to TRBD2. This CDR3 contains 15 residues. Germline V CDR1 and CDR2: MGHRA, YSYEKL. The ends lost 1 base at V and 9 bases at J; junction bases unmatched: 4. CDR3 coding DNA: TGCGCCAGCAGCCAAGGACTAGCGGGAGTAAGTGAGCAGTTCTTC. It specifies CASSQGLAGVSEQFF.

The chain joins TRBV27 to TRBJ1-6; TRBD1 aligns across 12 bases. Germline loops: CDR1 MNHEY, CDR2 SMNVEV (reference sequence). CDR3 length: 17 amino acids. J lost 10 bases, V lost 7 bases, and 14 bases had no gene match. CDR3 sequence (DNA): TGTGCCAGCAATCCGGGACAGGGGGCTGGTGGCCCCTCACCCCTCCACTTT. The encoded protein is CASNPGQGAGGPSPLHF.

CDR3 amino acids: CASSLAAGTTGELFF. The CDR3 DNA reads TGCGCCAGCAGCTTGGCCGCAGGGACAACCGGGGAGCTGTTTTTT. This chain connects TRBV5-1 to TRBJ2-2; D possibly corresponds to TRBD1 (6 bases). Germline V gene sequence: CDR1 SGHRS, CDR2 YFSETQ. The CDR3 covers 15 residues. V shed 0 bases and J shed 5 bases, with 11 bases lying between them.

The chain couples TRBV3-1 (or the pseudogene TRBV3-2) to TRBJ2-3, with 12 nucleotides matching TRBD2. CDR1 and CDR2 from the germline V gene are LGHDT and YNNKEL (reference sequence). V was clipped by 0 bases and J by 4 bases; unmatched bases: 5. The CDR3 is 17 residues long. The CDR3 DNA follows: TGTGCCAGCAGCCAAGATAGACTAGCGGGAGCCCCAGATACGCAGTATTTT. Protein sequence: CASSQDRLAGAPDTQYF.

The chain is built from TRBV18 and TRBJ2-5, with 7 nucleotides matching TRBD1. CDR3 length equals 15 residues. With V trimmed by 3 bases and J by 2 bases, 6 bases remained unmatched. The germline V gene has CDR1 KGHSH and CDR2 LQKENI. CDR3 loop: CASSPGLGQQETQYF. CDR3 in DNA: TGTGCCAGCTCACCGGGCTTGGGACAGCAAGAGACCCAGTACTTC.

CDR3 in amino acids: CASSFGRSGVRYEQYF. The CDR3 coding sequence is TGTGCCAGCAGCTTTGGCCGGTCGGGAGTAAGGTACGAGCAGTACTTC. The rearrangement joins TRBV5-6 to TRBJ2-7; D may be TRBD2 (6 bases). Trimming left V 2 bases short and J 4 bases short, with 19 bases between. Per germline, CDR1 SGHDT and CDR2 YYEEEE. This CDR3 has 16 residues.

The chain combines TRBV11-2 with TRBJ2-3; TRBD2 agrees at 16 bases. This CDR3 has 16 residues. V lost 4 bases, J lost 6 bases, and 4 bases stayed unmatched. Germline V gene data show CDR1 as SGHAT and CDR2 as FQNNGV. The CDR3 region has the DNA TGTGCCAGCAGCTGGGGACTAGCGGGAGGGGGGGATACGCAGTATTTT. Its translation is CASSWGLAGGGDTQYF. Full variable domain (missing parts from reference TRBV11-2 and TRBJ2-3): EAGVAQSPRYKIIEKRQSVAFWCNPISGHATLYWYQQILGQGPKLLIQFQNNGVVDDSQLPKDRFSAERLKGVDSTLKIQPAKLEDSAVYLCASSWGLAGGGDTQYFGPGTRLTVL.

The chain links TRBV7-3 to TRBJ2-1; TRBD2 is a possible D gene (5 bases). Germline V gives CDR1 SGHTA, CDR2 FQGTGA. The CDR3 loop spans 15 amino acids. V lost 6 bases to trimming and J lost 7 bases, with 19 bases between them. CDR3 sequence (DNA): TGTGCCAGCAGAAAAGAGGGCCAGGTCACAAATGAGCAGTTCTTC. It encodes CASRKEGQVTNEQFF.

V gene TRBV19 combines with J gene TRBJ2-6, with 8 bases that match TRBD1. Looked up from germline, CDR1 is LNHDA and CDR2 is SQIVND (reference sequence). J gave up 2 bases and V 1 base, and 16 bases lay outside the gene matches. The CDR3 has 21 amino acids. CDR3 sequence: CASSIVVRKAGDRTGANVLTF. DNA for the CDR3: TGTGCCAGTAGTATAGTGGTACGGAAGGCCGGGGACAGGACTGGGGCCAACGTCCTGACTTTC.

The gene calls are TRBV28 and TRBJ1-3, with D perhaps matching TRBD1 (6 bases). Germline CDR1 reads MDHEN; CDR2 reads SYDVKM. This CDR3 is built from 17 residues. Trimming left V 3 bases short and J 1 base short, with 16 bases between. CDR3 residues: CASSFAHRVSSGNTIYF. The DNA of the CDR3 is TGTGCCAGCAGTTTCGCACACAGGGTCTCATCTGGAAACACCATATATTTT.

The CDR3 is CASSEPGRQPQHF. The CDR3 coding sequence is TGTGCCAGCAGTGAACCAGGTCGGCAGCCCCAGCATTTT. V is TRBV6-1 and J is TRBJ1-5, with D uncertain. The CDR3 totals 13 residues. Trimming removed 2 bases from V and 7 bases from J, with 9 bases in between. The germline V gene encodes CDR1 MNHNS and CDR2 SASEGT.

The chain is built from TRBV28 and TRBJ2-1; a possible D gene is TRBD1 (6 bases). This CDR3 spans 14 amino acids. Germline V gene lookup returns CDR1 MDHEN and CDR2 SYDVKM. V gave up 8 bases and J gave up 4 bases, with 15 bases separating them. CDR3 nucleotides: TGTGCCAGCCGGGACACCCCGACTTACAATGAGCAGTTCTTC. Its translation is CASRDTPTYNEQFF.

V usage is TRBV5-8 and J usage is TRBJ2-7; 7 nucleotides align to TRBD1. Germline assignment: CDR1 SGHTS and CDR2 YDEGEE. The V segment lost 4 bases and the J segment 4 bases; nucleotides outside the gene matches: 11. There are 15 residues in the CDR3. This chain's CDR3 is CASSLRPGQTYEQYF. The CDR3 nucleotides are TGTGCCAGCAGCCTCCGGCCGGGACAGACGTACGAGCAGTACTTC.

The chain carries TRBV7-2 and TRBJ1-5; 8 positions match TRBD1. The germline CDR1 and CDR2 sequences are SGHTA and FQGNSA. V shed 5 bases and J 2 bases; nucleotides not matched to a gene: 5. The CDR3 is 15 amino acids. The CDR3 is CASSRLQGGNQPQHF. The DNA for the CDR3 is TGTGCCAGCAGCCGTTTACAGGGGGGCAATCAGCCCCAGCATTTT.

The rearrangement links TRBV9 to TRBJ2-5, with TRBD2 as a possible D gene (6 bases). This CDR3 has 14 amino acids. Trimming shortened V by 1 base and J by 4 bases, and 11 bases separated the two germline ends. CDR1 and CDR2 from the germline V gene are SGDLS and YYNGEE. The CDR3 loop reads CASSVTGDVETQYF. The CDR3 nucleotides read TGTGCCAGCAGCGTAACGGGGGATGTAGAGACCCAGTACTTC.

J is TRBJ2-2 and V is TRBV12-5; TRBD1 might be the D (6 bases). Trimming took off 5 bases at V and 5 bases at J, with 18 bases between the two ends. Per the germline V gene, CDR1 is LGHNT and CDR2 is FRNRAP. The CDR3 loop spans 16 amino acids. CDR3 region: CASGPRTVVLTGELFF. The CDR3 bases are TGTGCTAGTGGTCCTAGGACAGTTGTTCTAACCGGGGAGCTGTTTTTT.

The chain carries TRBV6-5 and TRBJ1-3; D gene ambiguous. This CDR3 is built from 14 residues. V shed 6 bases and J shed 7 bases, with 16 bases lying between them. Germline V gene data show CDR1 as MNHEY and CDR2 as SVGAGI. The CDR3, as DNA: TGTGCCAGCAGGCTAGGAAGTCTAGTCAACACCATATATTTT. Translating gives CASRLGSLVNTIYF.

Only one count was recorded for this clone. This chain uses TRBV23-1 with TRBJ2-2, with a possible D match to TRBD1 (5 bases). TRBV23-1 belongs to the ORF category, with a function that is uncertain. Between the trimmed V and J ends, which lost 0 bases and 6 bases, there was a span of 11 bases. This CDR3 has 15 amino acids. Written as DNA, the CDR3 is TGCGCCAGCAGTCAATCTGGATGGGGCGCCGGGGAGCTGTTTTTT. Translated, it gives CASSQSGWGAGELFF.

This rearrangement joins TRBV5-4 to TRBJ2-1, with TRBD1 matching over 7 bases. The CDR3 sequence is 16 residues long. V lost 2 bases, J lost 0 bases, and 5 bases stayed unmatched. Germline CDR1 SGHNT, CDR2 YYREEE (reference sequence). CDR3 in amino acids: CASSFGGQSSYNEQFF. CDR3 coding DNA: TGTGCCAGCAGCTTTGGGGGACAGAGCTCCTACAATGAGCAGTTCTTC.